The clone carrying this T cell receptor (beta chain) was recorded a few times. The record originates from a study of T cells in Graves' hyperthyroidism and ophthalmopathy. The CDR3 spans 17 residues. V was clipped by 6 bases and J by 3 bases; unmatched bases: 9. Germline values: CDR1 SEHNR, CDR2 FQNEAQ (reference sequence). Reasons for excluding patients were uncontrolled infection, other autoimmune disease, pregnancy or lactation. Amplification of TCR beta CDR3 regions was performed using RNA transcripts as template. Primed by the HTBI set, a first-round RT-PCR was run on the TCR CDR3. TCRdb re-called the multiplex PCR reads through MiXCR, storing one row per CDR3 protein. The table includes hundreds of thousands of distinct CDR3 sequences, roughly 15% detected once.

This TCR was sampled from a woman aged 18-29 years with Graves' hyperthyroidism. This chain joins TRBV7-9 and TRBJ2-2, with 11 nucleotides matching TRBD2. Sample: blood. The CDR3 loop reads CASSFLTSGTDTGELFF. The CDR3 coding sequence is TGTGCCAGCAGTTTCTTGACTAGCGGGACTGACACCGGGGAGCTGTTTTTT.